These 23 T cell receptor beta chains originate from one sample sequenced in a study of shared clonotypes between healthy human individuals. This table comes from immunoSEQ multiplex PCR, and its TCRdb copy is limited to in-frame clones, with some not included. The table has about 2.4 million clones, approximately 93% seen once; the top ten hold 0.36%. Sequenced: naive CD4+ T cells from PBMCs. Subset given: CD45RA+ positively selected. The receptors shown here come from a man younger than 35 in good health. Some clones in this sample may be carry-over from other donors' samples.

Concerning this clone itself: The sample has other DNA sequences that encode this CDR3 too. The chain uses TRBV5-1 and TRBJ2-2; D gene unclear. The CDR3 runs to 14 residues. V lost 0 bases and J 2 bases, leaving 5 bases between the germline ends. CDR1 and CDR2 from the germline V gene are SGHRS and YFSETQ. CDR3 nucleotide sequence: TGCGCCAGCAGCTTGGGCATTAACACCGGGGAGCTGTTTTTT. This sequence encodes CASSLGINTGELFF.

The rearrangement joins TRBV6-6 to TRBJ1-5; D may be TRBD1 (6 bases). The V end was cut by 6 bases, the J end by 3 bases, with 15 bases between. Germline assignment: CDR1 MNHNY and CDR2 SVGAGI (reference sequence). The CDR3 extends over 15 amino acids. DNA for the CDR3: TGTGCCAGCAGCCCCCCCGGGGGCGTCAATCAGCCCCAGCATTTT. Amino acids: CASSPPGGVNQPQHF.

The chain employs TRBV7-2 and TRBJ2-1; D ambiguous. V dropped 6 bases and J dropped 6 bases, with 12 bases sitting between them. CDR1 SGHTA and CDR2 FQGNSA come from the germline V gene. The CDR3 consists of 13 residues. The DNA of the CDR3 is TGTGCCAGCAGTCGTGGGAACCTCAATGAGCAGTTCTTC. The encoded protein is CASSRGNLNEQFF.

The chain has TRBV14 and TRBJ2-3; 7 bases match TRBD1. Germline V CDR1 and CDR2: SGHDN, FVKESK. With 5 bases clipped from V and 3 bases from J, the junction kept 14 bases outside the gene matches. The CDR3 sequence is 17 residues long. The CDR3 here is CASSYRQGRGGTDTQYF. CDR3 coding DNA: TGTGCCAGCAGCTACAGACAGGGACGAGGGGGAACAGATACGCAGTATTTT.

As to this clone: The sample has other DNA sequences that encode this CDR3 too. The gene calls are TRBV11-3 and TRBJ2-5, with D perhaps being TRBD1 or TRBD2 (5 bases each). There are 13 residues in the CDR3. Germline CDR1 and CDR2: SGHNT and YENEEA. With 5 bases removed from V and 2 bases from J, the gap between germline ends came to 9 bases. This CDR3 is CASSPGTQETQYF. CDR3 nucleotides: TGTGCCAGCAGCCCGGGGACGCAAGAGACCCAGTACTTC.

This chain joins TRBV5-1 and TRBJ1-4, with D perhaps matching TRBD1 (5 bases). The CDR3 has 15 residues. Germline V gene data show CDR1 as SGHRS and CDR2 as YFSETQ. Trimming took off 0 bases at V and 5 bases at J, with 11 bases between the two ends. DNA of the CDR3: TGCGCCAGCAGCTTGGTGGGGACGCAAAATGAAAAACTGTTTTTT. Translation gives CASSLVGTQNEKLFF.

The chain uses TRBV27 and TRBJ2-7; D remains unclear. This CDR3 comprises 16 residues. Germline values: CDR1 MNHEY, CDR2 SMNVEV (reference sequence). Deletions cut 6 bases from V and 5 bases from J, with 23 bases between. The CDR3 spells CASSPNPADLRHEQYF. The CDR3 DNA is TGTGCCAGCAGCCCTAACCCGGCGGATCTCCGCCACGAGCAGTACTTC.

The V call is TRBV5-1, the J call TRBJ1-3, with D unresolved. Per the germline V gene, CDR1 is SGHRS and CDR2 is YFSETQ. The V and J ends lost 4 bases and 6 bases respectively, with 11 bases between them. The CDR3 extends over 13 amino acids. CDR3 residues: CASSPPGQNTIYF. The CDR3 nucleotides read TGCGCCAGCAGCCCGCCGGGCCAAAACACCATATATTTT.

In this sample, this clone turned up once. The J gene is TRBJ2-6, the V gene TRBV19; 7 bases line up with TRBD1. With V trimmed by 4 bases and J by 0 bases, 15 bases remained unmatched. The CDR3 has 20 amino acids. Per germline, CDR1 LNHDA and CDR2 SQIVND (reference sequence). CDR3 sequence: CASSRVRTGTATSGANVLTF. The CDR3 DNA is TGTGCCAGTAGTAGAGTGCGAACCGGGACAGCTACCTCTGGGGCCAACGTCCTGACTTTC. The full variable domain, its missing parts supplied by reference TRBV19 and TRBJ2-6, is DGGITQSPKYLFRKEGQNVTLSCEQNLNHDAMYWYRQDPGQGLRLIYYSQIVNDFQKGDIAEGYSVSREKKESFPLTVTSAQKNPTAFYLCASSRVRTGTATSGANVLTFGAGSRLTVL.

About this clone itself: The same CDR3 arises from other DNA sequences in this sample as well. J is TRBJ2-1 and V is TRBV15; possibly TRBD2 for D (6 bases). The CDR3 extends over 14 amino acids. CDR1 is LNHNV and CDR2 is YYDKDF in the germline V gene (reference sequence). Trimming left V 0 bases short and J 4 bases short, with 7 bases between. CDR3 protein: CATSRDGTYNEQFF. The CDR3 nucleotides are TGTGCCACCAGCAGAGACGGGACTTACAATGAGCAGTTCTTC.

This chain joins TRBV15 and TRBJ1-2; possible D gene TRBD1, 5 bases. The germline V and J ends were trimmed by 0 bases and 8 bases, with 16 bases remaining between them. CDR3 length: 15 amino acids. The V gene's germline CDR1 is LNHNV and CDR2 YYDKDF (reference sequence). The chain's CDR3 is CATSRESTRAMGYTF. The CDR3 DNA reads TGTGCCACCAGCAGAGAATCTACCAGGGCCATGGGCTACACCTTC.

This sequence joins TRBV5-4 and TRBJ2-3; 9 nucleotides agree with TRBD2. CDR3 length equals 16 residues. Trimming took 4 bases from V and 5 from J; bases not matched to a gene: 11. CDR1 is SGHNT and CDR2 is YYREEE in the germline V gene (reference sequence). CDR3 in DNA: TGTGCCAGCAGCCTCCGGAGCGGGGGGCGGGTAGATACGCAGTATTTT. Its protein product is CASSLRSGGRVDTQYF.

To note about this clone: This sample also contains other DNA sequences that code for the same CDR3. This chain connects TRBV5-6 to TRBJ1-5; D gene unclear. The CDR3 is made up of 13 amino acids. V shed 4 bases and J shed 0 bases, with 5 bases lying between them. Per the germline V gene, CDR1 is SGHDT and CDR2 is YYEEEE. In DNA, the CDR3 is TGTGCCAGCAGCCTAAATAGCAATCAGCCCCAGCATTTT. The encoded protein is CASSLNSNQPQHF.

Here the CDR3 reads CASSLQGAGTEAFF. DNA of the CDR3: TGTGCCAGCAGTTTGCAGGGGGCGGGAACTGAAGCTTTCTTT. The gene calls are TRBV2 and TRBJ1-1, with 8 positions matching TRBD1. V shed 5 bases and J 5 bases; nucleotides not matched to a gene: 7. Germline V lookup: CDR1 SNHLY, CDR2 FYNNEI. This CDR3 has 14 residues.

The CDR3 loop is CASSEDRTRGSNQPQHF. The DNA of the CDR3 is TGTGCCAGCAGTGAAGATCGGACACGGGGTAGCAATCAGCCCCAGCATTTT. This sequence joins TRBV2 and TRBJ1-5, with D tentatively TRBD1 (5 bases). Germline CDR1 is SNHLY and CDR2 is FYNNEI. V lost 1 base and J 0 bases, leaving 13 bases between the germline ends. This CDR3 has 17 amino acids. Full variable domain (rest looked up from reference TRBV2 and TRBJ1-5): EPEVTQTPSHQVTQMGQEVILRCVPISNHLYFYWYRQILGQKVEFLVSFYNNEISEKSEIFDDQFSVERPDGSNFTLKIRSTKLEDSAMYFCASSEDRTRGSNQPQHFGDGTRLSIL.

In regard to this clone: The sample has other DNA sequences that encode this CDR3 too. The chain links TRBV28 to TRBJ2-5; weak D call: TRBD2 (5 bases). This CDR3 has 11 residues. CDR1 is MDHEN, CDR2 SYDVKM, per germline. The V end was cut by 6 bases, the J end by 5 bases, with 7 bases between. CDR3 sequence: CASSSGETQYF. CDR3 DNA sequence: TGTGCCAGCAGCTCGGGGGAGACCCAGTACTTC.

The chain couples TRBV28 to TRBJ2-7; D is perhaps TRBD2 (5 bases). V was shortened by 3 bases and J by 0 bases, with 30 bases between the two germline ends. The CDR3 consists of 21 residues. The germline CDR1 and CDR2 sequences are MDHEN and SYDVKM. CDR3 DNA: TGTGCCAGCAGTTTCTTTAACGTAGGCTCCCCGCGAGCGGAGTACTCCTACGAGCAGTACTTC. It codes for CASSFFNVGSPRAEYSYEQYF.

The chain has TRBV6-1 and TRBJ2-2; the match to TRBD1 covers 8 bases. V gave up 4 bases and J gave up 6 bases; unmatched junction bases: 7. The CDR3 is 15 residues long. The germline gives CDR1 MNHNS, CDR2 SASEGT. CDR3 sequence (DNA): TGTGCCAGCAGTGGAGAGACAGGGGTTCCCGGGGAGCTGTTTTTT. It is translated as CASSGETGVPGELFF.

The genes are TRBV7-2 and TRBJ2-6; D possibly corresponds to TRBD1 (6 bases). The V gene lost 1 base and the J gene lost 0 bases, with 16 bases spanning the gap. Germline assignment: CDR1 SGHTA and CDR2 FQGNSA. The CDR3 contains 19 residues. CDR3 coding DNA: TGTGCCAGCAGCTTAGACCACAGGGCTCCCGACTCTGGGGCCAACGTCCTGACTTTC. Its translation: CASSLDHRAPDSGANVLTF.

The genes are TRBV28 and TRBJ1-1; D unclear. Deletions cut 5 bases from V and 6 bases from J, with 7 bases between. This CDR3 spans 11 amino acids. CDR1 MDHEN and CDR2 SYDVKM come from the germline V gene. In DNA, the CDR3 is TGTGCCAGCAGTACACCCCCTGAAGCTTTCTTT. Encoded protein: CASSTPPEAFF.

This chain's CDR3 is CASKGGVGWNTIYF. For the CDR3, the DNA is TGTGCCAGCAAGGGAGGGGTAGGGTGGAACACCATATATTTT. V gene TRBV27 combines with J gene TRBJ1-3; possibly TRBD1 for D (5 bases). Germline CDR1 MNHEY, CDR2 SMNVEV (reference sequence). The CDR3 runs 14 residues. V lost 7 bases and J lost 7, with 17 bases in between.

J is TRBJ2-1 and V is TRBV4-1; D perhaps matches TRBD2 (6 bases). The CDR3 spans 12 residues. Germline values: CDR1 MGHRA, CDR2 YSYEKL. V dropped 8 bases and J dropped 8 bases, with 13 bases sitting between them. The CDR3 region is CASREHNYEQFF. The CDR3 bases are TGCGCCAGCCGGGAGCATAATTATGAGCAGTTCTTC.

Concerning this clone itself: In the same sample, other DNA sequences code for this CDR3. The chain links TRBV2 to TRBJ2-3; D is unresolved. Germline assignment: CDR1 SNHLY and CDR2 FYNNEI. CDR3 length: 12 amino acids. The V end lost 0 bases, the J end lost 2 bases, and 0 bases lay between the germline ends. CDR3: CASSEATDTQYF. The DNA for the CDR3 is TGTGCCAGCAGTGAAGCCACAGATACGCAGTATTTT. Full variable domain (rest looked up from reference TRBV2 and TRBJ2-3): EPEVTQTPSHQVTQMGQEVILRCVPISNHLYFYWYRQILGQKVEFLVSFYNNEISEKSEIFDDQFSVERPDGSNFTLKIRSTKLEDSAMYFCASSEATDTQYFGPGTRLTVL.